This TCR beta chain is drawn from a study of cytomegalovirus exposure and HLA in healthy donors. Of note for this clone: The antigen remains unidentified.

V was clipped by 0 bases and J by 6 bases, with 14 bases between them. CDR3 length equals 16 residues. PCR amplification relied on 60 Vbeta primers (plus 13 Jbeta primers). This table comes from immunoSEQ multiplex PCR, and its TCRdb copy is limited to in-frame clones, with some not included. The sample has 100,000 to 130,000 clones, around 67% seen once. Regarding the study as a whole: A later analysis linked a missense DCLRE1C variant to TCR beta V- and J-gene trimming.

The chain joins TRBV23-1 to TRBJ1-4; TRBD1 is a possible D gene (5 bases). TRBV23-1 is marked as an open reading frame, function uncertain. The sequenced sample was PBMCs. The clonotype originates from a woman in her 40s in good health and CMV-seropositive. The CDR3 sequence is CASSQSLATGYEKLFF. The CDR3 DNA sequence: TGCGCCAGCAGTCAATCGTTGGCTACAGGATATGAAAAACTGTTTTTT.